This passage covers 26 T cell receptor beta chains from one sample sequenced in a study of T cell responses to AZD1222 COVID-19 vaccine. Measured with immunoSEQ multiplex PCR; TCRdb has only the in-frame clones, and not every one. The data contain about 150,000 clones, around 88% of them seen just once; the ten biggest clones take up roughly 3.5%. Sequencing used peripheral blood, obtained on day 0 of MenACWY control vaccination. The source is an adult in good health.

The genes are TRBV7-3 and TRBJ2-1; D is undetermined. Germline V gives CDR1 SGHTA, CDR2 FQGTGA. The CDR3 totals 14 residues. V dropped 1 base and J dropped 10 bases, with 14 bases sitting between them. The CDR3 region is CASSLNSGVEEQFF. DNA of the CDR3: TGTGCCAGCAGCTTAAATTCTGGAGTGGAGGAGCAGTTCTTC.

The chain couples TRBV12-3 or TRBV12-4 to TRBJ2-7; D might be TRBD1 (5 bases). This CDR3 is 13 amino acids long. V lost 4 bases and J lost 1, with 8 bases in between. The CDR3 sequence is CASSWGHSYEQYF. The CDR3 nucleotides read TGTGCCAGCAGTTGGGGCCATTCCTACGAGCAGTACTTC.

The chain links TRBV6-2 or TRBV6-3 to TRBJ1-2; no clear D gene. This CDR3 comprises 13 residues. V gave up 5 bases and J gave up 6 bases, with 13 bases separating them. Germline values: CDR1 MNHEY, CDR2 SVGEGT. CDR3: CASSPSYGDGYTF. The CDR3 DNA follows: TGTGCCAGCAGTCCCTCATACGGTGATGGCTACACCTTC.

The rearrangement joins TRBV5-1 to TRBJ2-2, with a tentative D call TRBD2 (6 bases). The germline gives CDR1 SGHRS, CDR2 YFSETQ. Trimming stripped 6 bases from V and 1 base from J, with 10 bases between. This CDR3 is 14 amino acids long. The CDR3 nucleotides are TGCGCCAGCAATGGCGGGATGAACACCGGGGAGCTGTTTTTT. It codes for CASNGGMNTGELFF.

The V and J genes are TRBV5-1 and TRBJ2-1, with 8 positions matching TRBD2. CDR1 SGHRS and CDR2 YFSETQ come from the germline V gene. J gave up 0 bases and V 4 bases, and 9 bases lay outside the gene matches. The CDR3 is made up of 17 amino acids. The CDR3 sequence: CASSTYGSGSSYNEQFF. Written as DNA, the CDR3 is TGCGCCAGCAGCACGTACGGCAGCGGGAGCTCCTACAATGAGCAGTTCTTC.

V and J are TRBV28 and TRBJ1-6; 7 bases agree with TRBD1. V lost 10 bases and J lost 8; bases outside the gene matches: 14. Germline V lookup: CDR1 MDHEN, CDR2 SYDVKM. The CDR3 extends over 15 amino acids. Here the CDR3 DNA reads TGTGCCACCCGGGACAGCCTCGGCGCGGATTCACCCCTCCACTTT. Translated, it gives CATRDSLGADSPLHF.

The V call is TRBV10-2, the J call TRBJ2-1; D not resolved. This CDR3 contains 12 residues. Germline values: CDR1 WSHSY, CDR2 SAAADI. Between the trimmed V and J ends, which lost 4 bases and 5 bases, there was a span of 6 bases. The CDR3 DNA sequence: TGCGCCAGCAGTGCGACAAACAATGAGCAGTTCTTC. It specifies CASSATNNEQFF.

The chain joins TRBV6-5 to TRBJ2-2, with D possibly being TRBD1 (5 bases). Germline V CDR1 and CDR2: MNHEY, SVGAGI. The CDR3 has 16 amino acids. The V gene lost 2 bases and the J gene lost 4 bases, with 14 bases spanning the gap. CDR3 loop: CASSYPAGSGTGELFF. The CDR3 DNA sequence: TGTGCCAGCAGTTACCCTGCAGGGTCGGGCACCGGGGAGCTGTTTTTT.

The chain joins TRBV7-9 to TRBJ2-5, with no clear D. Germline CDR1 reads SEHNR; CDR2 reads FQNEAQ (reference sequence). This CDR3 comprises 15 residues. The germline V and J ends were trimmed by 3 bases and 2 bases, with 13 bases remaining between them. CDR3 protein: CASSLDPARQETQYF. The CDR3 nucleotides are TGTGCCAGCAGCTTGGACCCCGCAAGACAAGAGACCCAGTACTTC.

The chain has TRBV14 and TRBJ1-1; 8 nucleotides match TRBD1. Unmatched junction bases numbered 4, after V lost 4 bases and J lost 3 bases. Looked up from germline, CDR1 is SGHDN and CDR2 is FVKESK. The CDR3 covers 14 residues. The CDR3 sequence is CASSRTGWDTEAFF. CDR3 sequence (DNA): TGTGCCAGCAGCCGGACAGGGTGGGACACTGAAGCTTTCTTT.

This chain uses TRBV4-2 with TRBJ1-1; D not certain. In germline, CDR1 is LGHNA, CDR2 YNFKEQ. There are 17 residues in the CDR3. V was cut by 4 bases and J by 5 bases, with 23 bases left in between. The CDR3: CASSRSGSGREGTEAFF. The CDR3 DNA follows: TGTGCCAGCAGCCGAAGTGGCAGCGGTCGGGAAGGGACTGAAGCTTTCTTT.

This clone was seen a single time. The chain carries TRBV6-5 and TRBJ2-7; D could derive from TRBD1 or TRBD2 (5 bases each). V was trimmed by 6 bases and J by 2 bases, leaving 14 bases between them. Per the germline V gene, CDR1 is MNHEY and CDR2 is SVGAGI. CDR3 length: 14 amino acids. The CDR3 here is CASRTGGLTYEQYF. The CDR3 bases are TGTGCCAGCAGAACAGGCGGACTTACCTACGAGCAGTACTTC.

This clone was detected once. The CDR3 loop is CASSLGDFPSTDTQYF. The CDR3 DNA reads TGTGCCAGCAGCTTAGGGGACTTCCCTAGCACAGATACGCAGTATTTT. The chain couples TRBV7-2 to TRBJ2-3; possibly TRBD2 for D (6 bases). Trimming stripped 1 base from V and 0 bases from J, with 11 bases between. The germline V gene encodes CDR1 SGHTA and CDR2 FQGNSA. This CDR3 is built from 16 residues.

The V gene is TRBV7-2, the J gene TRBJ1-5; D is unclear. V was shortened by 0 bases and J by 4 bases, with 4 bases between the two germline ends. This CDR3 has 13 residues. Germline V gives CDR1 SGHTA, CDR2 FQGNSA. CDR3 amino acids: CASSLALNQPQHF. DNA for the CDR3: TGTGCCAGCAGCTTAGCCTTAAATCAGCCCCAGCATTTT.

This clone was detected once. The V and J genes are TRBV6-5 and TRBJ1-1, with D hard to call. V lost 8 bases and J 4 bases, leaving 14 bases between the germline ends. Germline V CDR1 and CDR2: MNHEY, SVGAGI. CDR3 size: 13 residues. CDR3 residues: CASCSTQITEAFF. Here the CDR3 DNA reads TGTGCCAGCTGTTCGACTCAGATCACTGAAGCTTTCTTT.

This clone came up once. The chain employs TRBV7-2 and TRBJ1-5, with D unclear. CDR1 SGHTA and CDR2 FQGNSA come from the germline V gene. The CDR3 spans 13 residues. Trimming took 5 bases from V and 1 from J, leaving 6 bases between them. This chain's CDR3 is CASSRKSNQPQHF. The DNA for the CDR3 is TGTGCCAGCAGCAGGAAGAGCAATCAGCCCCAGCATTTT.

This chain connects TRBV27 to TRBJ2-7; TRBD1 matches at 9 bases. There are 16 residues in the CDR3. Germline lookup yields CDR1 MNHEY and CDR2 SMNVEV (reference sequence). The V gene end was trimmed by 1 base and the J gene end by 0 bases; junction bases not matched to a gene: 4. The CDR3: CASSLLGGQGSYEQYF. CDR3 in DNA: TGTGCCAGCAGTTTATTAGGGGGACAGGGCTCCTACGAGCAGTACTTC.

The chain couples TRBV18 to TRBJ1-2; D remains unclear. CDR3 length: 15 amino acids. Per the germline V gene, CDR1 is KGHSH and CDR2 is LQKENI. Trimming took 2 bases from V and 5 from J, leaving 15 bases between them. The CDR3 DNA is TGTGCCAGCTCACCATTAGCCGGGAAAGCATATGGCTACACCTTC. Translation: CASSPLAGKAYGYTF.

The sample holds one count of this clone. The rearrangement uses TRBV19 and TRBJ1-3; D is unresolved. V was cut by 2 bases and J by 5 bases, with 13 bases left in between. This CDR3 region has 15 residues. The germline gives CDR1 LNHDA, CDR2 SQIVND (reference sequence). CDR3 DNA sequence: TGTGCCAGTAGTATATCCCCAGGCTCGAGAAACACCATATATTTT. Its protein is CASSISPGSRNTIYF.

The gene calls are TRBV18 and TRBJ1-1; D gene ambiguous. The CDR3 loop spans 15 amino acids. Germline CDR1 is KGHSH and CDR2 is LQKENI. Deletions cut 2 bases from V and 5 bases from J, with 15 bases between. CDR3 protein: CASSPDQGFYTEAFF. In nucleotides, the CDR3 is TGTGCCAGCTCACCAGATCAAGGTTTTTATACTGAAGCTTTCTTT.

The chain uses TRBV2 and TRBJ1-1; possible D gene TRBD1, 5 bases. Trimming left V 8 bases short and J 0 bases short, with 10 bases between. The CDR3 length is 13 residues. Germline CDR1 is SNHLY and CDR2 is FYNNEI. CDR3 in amino acids: CASCRDVNTEAFF. The DNA for the CDR3 is TGTGCCAGCTGCAGGGACGTGAACACTGAAGCTTTCTTT. The whole variable domain, remainder taken from reference TRBV2 and TRBJ1-1, is EPEVTQTPSHQVTQMGQEVILRCVPISNHLYFYWYRQILGQKVEFLVSFYNNEISEKSEIFDDQFSVERPDGSNFTLKIRSTKLEDSAMYFCASCRDVNTEAFFGQGTRLTVV.

The V gene is TRBV11-1, the J gene TRBJ1-1, with a weak D call TRBD1 (6 bases). The CDR3 length is 13 residues. CDR1 and CDR2 (germline): SGHAT, FQDESV (reference sequence). Trimming stripped 8 bases from V and 4 bases from J, with 14 bases between. CDR3 sequence (DNA): TGTGCCAGCGGTAGGGGGGAGTCCACTGAAGCTTTCTTT. It specifies CASGRGESTEAFF.

The chain has TRBV5-4 and TRBJ2-5; 9 bases agree with TRBD2. V gave up 4 bases and J gave up 5 bases; unmatched junction bases: 6. The CDR3 covers 14 residues. The germline V gene encodes CDR1 SGHNT and CDR2 YYREEE (reference sequence). CDR3 coding DNA: TGTGCCAGCAGCCCGGGACTAGCCATGGAGACCCAGTACTTC. Translating gives CASSPGLAMETQYF.

The chain combines TRBV7-9 with TRBJ2-1, with TRBD2 matching over 10 bases. This CDR3 is 16 amino acids long. The V gene's germline CDR1 is SEHNR and CDR2 FQNEAQ (reference sequence). The V segment lost 2 bases and the J segment 6 bases; nucleotides outside the gene matches: 7. CDR3 loop: CASSLSLAGASNEQFF. The CDR3, as DNA: TGTGCCAGCAGCTTATCTCTAGCGGGAGCGAGCAATGAGCAGTTCTTC.

The chain combines TRBV11-3 with TRBJ1-1, with TRBD1 as a possible D gene (6 bases). V lost 5 bases, J lost 11 bases, and 15 bases lay in between. The CDR3 spans 12 residues. The germline gives CDR1 SGHNT, CDR2 YENEEA. CDR3 sequence (DNA): TGTGCCAGCAGCCTGAATTCGCAGGGGGCTTTCTTT. Amino acid sequence: CASSLNSQGAFF. Together with reference TRBV11-3 and TRBJ1-1, the CDR3 gives the full variable domain: EAGVVQSPRYKIIEKKQPVAFWCNPISGHNTLYWYLQNLGQGPELLIRYENEEAVDDSQLPKDRFSAERLKGVDSTLKIQPAELGDSAVYLCASSLNSQGAFFGQGTRLTVV.

The chain carries TRBV7-2 and TRBJ2-7, with 10 bases aligning to TRBD1. The CDR3 is 15 amino acids. J lost 9 bases, V lost 5 bases, and 13 bases had no gene match. The germline V gene encodes CDR1 SGHTA and CDR2 FQGNSA. CDR3 in amino acids: CASSLPRGTGDAQYF. The CDR3 region has the DNA TGTGCCAGCAGCCTACCAAGGGGGACAGGGGACGCGCAGTACTTC.